Shown below are 5 T cell receptor beta chains from a single sample sequenced in a study of a mutant IDH1 vaccine in newly diagnosed glioma. Time point of the sample: week 11, during vaccination. A single vaccine dose contained 300 ug of mutant IDH1 20-mer peptide, and topical imiquimod was used with it. Antigen specificity for these receptors is unknown. Profiled with immunoSEQ multiplex PCR; TCRdb holds only in-frame clones, not every one. The sample shows about 110,000 clones, 90% of them seen only once. Material: PBMCs, obtained from a glioma patient whose treatment included an IDH1 peptide vaccine. The receptors were gathered from a woman in her 50s with glioma.

This chain uses TRBV5-1 with TRBJ1-1; D is unresolved. Trimming cost V 2 bases and J 2 bases, with 7 bases left between them. Germline CDR1 is SGHRS and CDR2 is YFSETQ. This CDR3 has 13 residues. The CDR3 nucleotides are TGCGCCAGCAGCTTTGTCACAAACACTGAAGCTTTCTTT. It yields the protein CASSFVTNTEAFF.

This chain links TRBV12-1 with TRBJ1-4. TRBV12-1 is a known pseudogene. The CDR3 has 16 amino acids. The CDR3 spells CASSSGRWATNEKLFF. In nucleotides, the CDR3 is TGTGCCAGCAGCTCCGGTCGTTGGGCAACTAATGAAAAACTGTTTTTT.

This clone was observed once. The CDR3 here is CASSIAGAVTGELFF. The CDR3 nucleotides read TGTGCCAGTAGTATTGCCGGGGCGGTCACCGGGGAGCTGTTTTTT. V gene TRBV19 combines with J gene TRBJ2-2, with D perhaps being TRBD1 or TRBD2 (5 bases each). CDR1 LNHDA and CDR2 SQIVND come from the germline V gene (reference sequence). V lost 3 bases to trimming and J lost 4 bases, with 12 bases between them. The CDR3 is 15 residues long.

The CDR3 coding sequence is TGTGCCAGCAGCTTACACTCTGGAAACACCATATATTTT. The encoded protein is CASSLHSGNTIYF. V gene TRBV5-5 combines with J gene TRBJ1-3; unclear D gene. CDR1 and CDR2 (germline): SGHKS, YYEKEE (reference sequence). This CDR3 spans 13 amino acids. With 2 bases removed from V and 0 bases from J, the gap between germline ends came to 3 bases.

V is TRBV5-4 and J is TRBJ1-3; 9 positions agree with TRBD1. The CDR3 has 16 residues. Trimming cost V 4 bases and J 3 bases; bases outside gene matches: 8. CDR1 and CDR2 from the germline V gene are SGHNT and YYREEE (reference sequence). The CDR3: CASSQGQGVVGNTIYF. The CDR3 coding sequence is TGTGCCAGCAGCCAGGGACAGGGTGTAGTTGGAAACACCATATATTTT.